These 6 T cell receptor beta chains were sequenced from one sample in a study of molecular identifiers for immune sequencing clone quantification. Via MiXCR, TCRdb re-called the PCR reads, giving one row per CDR3 protein. The table shows approximately 550,000 distinct CDR3 sequences, with approximately 25% occurring only once. Sequencing used naive CD8+ T cells from blood, with Jurkat cell RNA spiked in. Noted subset: FACS-sorted CD8+CD4-CCR7+CD45RA+ naive T cells. These receptors were obtained from a human donor in good health. Some libraries in this study had Jurkat cell RNA spiked in.

The CDR3 here is CAISESSSGSLTDTQYF. The CDR3 DNA reads TGTGCCATCAGTGAGTCGTCTAGCGGGAGTCTCACAGATACGCAGTATTTT. This chain joins TRBV10-3 and TRBJ2-3; 10 bases map to TRBD2. CDR1 ENHRY and CDR2 SYGVKD come from the germline V gene. J was trimmed by 2 bases and V by 0 bases; bases with no gene match: 5. This CDR3 is 17 amino acids long.

This clonotype showed up just a few times. The chain joins TRBV9 to TRBJ2-2, with 11 bases identical to TRBD1. In germline, CDR1 is SGDLS, CDR2 YYNGEE. Trimming cost V 4 bases and J 6 bases; bases outside gene matches: 17. The CDR3 length is 19 residues. This chain's CDR3 is CASSRIYRTGGIGAGELFF. The CDR3 nucleotides read TGTGCCAGCAGCCGAATATATAGGACAGGGGGCATAGGGGCCGGGGAGCTGTTTTTT.

The V gene is TRBV25-1, the J gene TRBJ1-2; D unresolved. The germline V gene has CDR1 MGHDK and CDR2 SYGVNS. V was trimmed by 2 bases and J by 4 bases, leaving 5 bases between them. The CDR3 runs to 12 residues. The CDR3 is CASSEGPYGYTF. DNA of the CDR3: TGTGCCAGCAGTGAAGGGCCCTATGGCTACACCTTC.

As concerns this clonotype: With a much larger clone just one base away, this may be a read error. The chain employs TRBV25-1 and TRBJ2-7; the D is unclear. Germline CDR1 is MGHDK and CDR2 is SYGVNS. This CDR3 comprises 12 residues. CDR3 DNA sequence: TGTGCCAGCAGTATGATCGGCTACGAGCAGCACTTC. Amino acids: CASSMIGYEQHF.

The chain has TRBV7-9 and TRBJ1-1; D possibly corresponds to TRBD1 (5 bases). Germline CDR1 is SEHNR and CDR2 is FQNEAQ (reference sequence). The CDR3 extends over 13 amino acids. The V end was cut by 5 bases, the J end by 4 bases, with 11 bases between. CDR3 in amino acids: CASSPTTVTEAFF. The CDR3 DNA reads TGTGCCAGCAGCCCAACGACAGTCACTGAAGCTTTCTTT.

In this sample, this clonotype turned up a few times. This chain connects TRBV20-1 to TRBJ2-7; no reliable D call. The V gene's germline CDR1 is DFQATT and CDR2 SNEGSKA (reference sequence). The V end was cut by 5 bases, the J end by 0 bases, with 8 bases between. The CDR3 loop spans 12 amino acids. This chain's CDR3 is CSAPSSSYEQYF. The CDR3 bases are TGCAGTGCTCCTAGTAGCTCCTACGAGCAGTACTTC.